Following are 3 T cell receptor beta chains from one sample sequenced in a study of control samples from healthy donors and cancer patients. Profiling relied on immunoSEQ multiplex PCR, and the TCRdb table lists in-frame clones only, not all of them. This table has around 92,000 clones, roughly 78% appearing once. The specimen sequenced was blood. These TCRs come from a man aged 60 to 75 in good health.

This chain links TRBV28 with TRBJ2-2; D gene ambiguous. The CDR3 runs to 14 residues. CDR1 and CDR2 (germline): MDHEN, SYDVKM. Trimming pared 6 bases from V and 0 bases from J, leaving 8 bases between. CDR3 loop: CASRRPANTGELFF. The CDR3 coding sequence is TGTGCCAGCAGGCGGCCAGCGAACACCGGGGAGCTGTTTTTT.

The chain employs TRBV4-2 and TRBJ2-7; 9 bases are shared with TRBD1. The J segment lost 6 bases and the V segment lost 0 bases, leaving 6 bases of the junction unmatched. Per the germline V gene, CDR1 is LGHNA and CDR2 is YNFKEQ. The CDR3 runs to 15 residues. The chain's CDR3 is CASSQDSGTGFEQYF. DNA of the CDR3: TGTGCCAGCAGCCAAGATTCCGGGACAGGGTTCGAGCAGTACTTC.

The V gene is TRBV18, the J gene TRBJ2-5; D is unclear. V was shortened by 3 bases and J by 5 bases, with 4 bases between the two germline ends. The germline gives CDR1 KGHSH, CDR2 LQKENI. This CDR3 contains 11 residues. CDR3 DNA sequence: TGTGCCAGCTCACCGGGGGAGACCCAGTACTTC. Protein sequence: CASSPGETQYF.